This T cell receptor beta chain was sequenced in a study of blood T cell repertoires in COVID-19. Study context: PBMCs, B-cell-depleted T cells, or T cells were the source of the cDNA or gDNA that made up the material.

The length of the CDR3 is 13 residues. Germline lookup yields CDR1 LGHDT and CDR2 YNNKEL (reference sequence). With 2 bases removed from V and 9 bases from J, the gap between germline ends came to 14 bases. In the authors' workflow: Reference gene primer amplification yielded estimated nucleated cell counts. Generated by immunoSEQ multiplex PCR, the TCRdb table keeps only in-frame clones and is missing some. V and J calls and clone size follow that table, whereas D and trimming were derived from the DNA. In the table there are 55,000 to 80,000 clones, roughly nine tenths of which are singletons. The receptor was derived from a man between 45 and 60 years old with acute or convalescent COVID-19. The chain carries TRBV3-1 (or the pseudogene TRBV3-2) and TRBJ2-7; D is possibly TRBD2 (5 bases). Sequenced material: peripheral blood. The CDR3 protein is CASSQLSESGQYF. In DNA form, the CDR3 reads TGTGCCAGCAGCCAACTCTCAGAGAGCGGGCAGTACTTC.